The source of this TCR beta chain is a study of esophageal squamous cell carcinoma under preoperative chemotherapy. Notes on this clonotype: What it recognizes is unknown.

The time point denotes: before preoperative PTX-NDP chemotherapy. TCRdb reanalysed the PCR reads using MiXCR and keeps one entry per CDR3 protein. Altogether roughly 32,000 distinct CDR3 sequences are present, 49% being singletons, with the ten largest covering approximately 12%. Trimming left V 4 bases short and J 0 bases short, with 11 bases between. This CDR3 is 15 amino acids long. CDR1 SGHTS and CDR2 YDEGEE come from the germline V gene. Study-level points and caveats: After treatment, tumor-infiltrating lymphocytes apparently came partly from blood T cells.

The clonotype originates from a human donor with esophageal squamous cell carcinoma. The donor label of this sample is uncertain. The specimen was obtained from a patient given preoperative chemotherapy. The rearrangement joins TRBV5-8 to TRBJ1-3; no definite D call. The CDR3 region is CASSPDTLSGNTIYF. CDR3 nucleotide sequence: TGTGCCAGCAGCCCCGACACCCTCTCTGGAAACACCATATATTTT.